These 15 T cell receptor beta chains were sequenced from one sample in a study of shared clonotypes between healthy human individuals. Sequenced by immunoSEQ multiplex PCR; TCRdb stores in-frame clones only, minus some. The top ten hold about 0.4% of the sample, which has roughly 1.4 million clones, just under 99% seen once. The sample consisted of naive CD4+ T cells sorted from blood. The subset denotes: CD45RA+ positively selected. These receptors were collected from a man under 40 in good health.

V usage is TRBV2 and J usage is TRBJ2-1; D is possibly TRBD1 (6 bases). Trimming took 2 bases from V and 5 from J, leaving 28 bases between them. The germline gives CDR1 SNHLY, CDR2 FYNNEI. The CDR3 is 20 residues long. This CDR3 reads CASSEWLSWGQTSADNEQFF. CDR3 in DNA: TGTGCCAGCAGTGAATGGTTGTCTTGGGGGCAAACGTCCGCGGACAATGAGCAGTTCTTC.

The genes are TRBV6-4 and TRBJ2-1; 16 bases are shared with TRBD2. V gave up 6 bases and J gave up 6 bases; unmatched junction bases: 8. This CDR3 has 17 amino acids. The V gene's germline CDR1 is MRHNA and CDR2 SNTAGT. The CDR3 protein is CASRPGLAGGPSNEQFF. The CDR3 DNA reads TGTGCCAGCAGGCCGGGACTAGCGGGAGGGCCCAGCAATGAGCAGTTCTTC.

This clone appeared once. The same CDR3 arises from other DNA sequences in this sample as well. The chain recombines TRBV20-1 with TRBJ2-1, with no clear D. V lost 5 bases and J lost 5, with 7 bases in between. Looked up from germline, CDR1 is DFQATT and CDR2 is SNEGSKA (reference sequence). The CDR3 is made up of 11 amino acids. CDR3 residues: CSARTDNEQFF. CDR3 nucleotide sequence: TGCAGTGCTCGAACTGACAATGAGCAGTTCTTC.

The rearrangement links TRBV6-1 to TRBJ2-7; TRBD2 is a possible D gene (6 bases). V was trimmed by 0 bases and J by 5 bases, leaving 11 bases between them. This CDR3 is 14 amino acids long. Germline CDR1 and CDR2: MNHNS and SASEGT. The chain's CDR3 is CASSEAGGTHEQYF. The DNA for the CDR3 is TGTGCCAGCAGTGAAGCGGGGGGTACCCACGAGCAGTACTTC.

The chain links TRBV20-1 to TRBJ2-7; 7 positions match TRBD2. The J segment lost 12 bases and the V segment lost 1 base, leaving 6 bases of the junction unmatched. This CDR3 is built from 11 residues. CDR1 is DFQATT, CDR2 SNEGSKA, per germline (reference sequence). The CDR3 coding sequence is TGCAGTGCTAGAGCGGACGGGGAGGGGTACTTC. It codes for CSARADGEGYF.

The chain uses TRBV25-1 and TRBJ2-7; D gene uncertain. Germline V gives CDR1 MGHDK, CDR2 SYGVNS. CDR3 size: 15 residues. Trimming removed 2 bases at V and 2 bases at J, with 13 bases between. CDR3 nucleotide sequence: TGTGCCAGCAGTGAAGTCGGCGGTACCACCTACGAGCAGTACTTC. It specifies CASSEVGGTTYEQYF.

The rearrangement links TRBV6-1 to TRBJ2-7; D remains ambiguous. Germline CDR1 is MNHNS and CDR2 is SASEGT. With 2 bases removed from V and 2 bases from J, the gap between germline ends came to 7 bases. The CDR3 covers 13 residues. CDR3 in amino acids: CASSEFGPYEQYF. CDR3 coding DNA: TGTGCCAGCAGTGAATTTGGCCCCTACGAGCAGTACTTC.

The chain carries TRBV7-9 and TRBJ1-2, with D unclear. Germline V lookup: CDR1 SEHNR, CDR2 FQNEAQ (reference sequence). V was cut by 5 bases and J by 8 bases, with 18 bases left in between. The CDR3 runs 14 residues. This CDR3 reads CASSPRGSEGGYTF. The CDR3 coding sequence is TGTGCCAGCAGCCCCCGTGGTTCGGAGGGAGGCTACACCTTC.

The chain links TRBV5-1 to TRBJ1-1; 8 bases line up with TRBD1. The germline gives CDR1 SGHRS, CDR2 YFSETQ. The CDR3 totals 16 residues. V gave up 1 base and J gave up 5 bases; unmatched junction bases: 10. CDR3 coding DNA: TGCGCCAGCAGCTTGAGGGCAGGGGGCAAAGGTACTGAAGCTTTCTTT. Translated, it gives CASSLRAGGKGTEAFF.

The CDR3 region has the DNA TGCAGTGCAAACAGGGTATCAGAAGCTTTCTTT. Protein sequence: CSANRVSEAFF. V is TRBV20-1 and J is TRBJ1-1, with D perhaps matching TRBD1 (6 bases). The CDR3 has 11 amino acids. The V end was cut by 6 bases, the J end by 8 bases, with 13 bases between. CDR1 DFQATT and CDR2 SNEGSKA come from the germline V gene (reference sequence).

This rearrangement joins TRBV7-8 to TRBJ2-7, with D unclear. Germline V gene data show CDR1 as SGHVS and CDR2 as FQNEAQ. The CDR3 spans 15 residues. V was cut by 5 bases and J by 7 bases, with 21 bases left in between. CDR3 loop: CASSPPGSGSREQYF. The CDR3 coding sequence is TGTGCCAGCAGCCCCCCCGGGTCGGGTTCAAGGGAGCAGTACTTC.

The chain links TRBV2 to TRBJ2-6; 7 nucleotides line up with TRBD1. The CDR3 extends over 16 amino acids. Germline lookup yields CDR1 SNHLY and CDR2 FYNNEI. J lost 0 bases, V lost 9 bases, and 8 bases had no gene match. CDR3 sequence (DNA): TGTGCCAGTGTCCGGGACAGCTCCTCTGGGGCCAACGTCCTGACTTTC. Its translation is CASVRDSSSGANVLTF.

This sequence joins TRBV28 and TRBJ1-2; 9 positions match TRBD1. The V and J ends lost 6 bases and 4 bases, in that order; junction bases with no gene match: 6. This CDR3 region has 14 residues. Germline V gene lookup returns CDR1 MDHEN and CDR2 SYDVKM. In nucleotides, the CDR3 is TGTGCCAGCAGCTGGACAGGGGAAAGCTATGGCTACACCTTC. Translated: CASSWTGESYGYTF.

V and J are TRBV5-4 and TRBJ2-1; TRBD2 agrees at 8 bases. V lost 4 bases and J lost 8; bases outside the gene matches: 8. This CDR3 is built from 14 residues. Germline loops: CDR1 SGHNT, CDR2 YYREEE (reference sequence). CDR3 in amino acids: CASSIGLAVHEQFF. The CDR3 DNA follows: TGTGCCAGCAGCATAGGACTAGCCGTTCATGAGCAGTTCTTC.

In this sample, this clone turned up once. The V call is TRBV7-2, the J call TRBJ2-7; weak D call: TRBD2 (6 bases). The CDR3 extends over 12 amino acids. CDR1 is SGHTA, CDR2 FQGNSA, per germline. V gave up 5 bases and J gave up 6 bases, with 11 bases separating them. The CDR3 loop reads CASSRDLGEQYF. The CDR3 DNA is TGTGCCAGCAGCCGGGACTTAGGCGAGCAGTACTTC.